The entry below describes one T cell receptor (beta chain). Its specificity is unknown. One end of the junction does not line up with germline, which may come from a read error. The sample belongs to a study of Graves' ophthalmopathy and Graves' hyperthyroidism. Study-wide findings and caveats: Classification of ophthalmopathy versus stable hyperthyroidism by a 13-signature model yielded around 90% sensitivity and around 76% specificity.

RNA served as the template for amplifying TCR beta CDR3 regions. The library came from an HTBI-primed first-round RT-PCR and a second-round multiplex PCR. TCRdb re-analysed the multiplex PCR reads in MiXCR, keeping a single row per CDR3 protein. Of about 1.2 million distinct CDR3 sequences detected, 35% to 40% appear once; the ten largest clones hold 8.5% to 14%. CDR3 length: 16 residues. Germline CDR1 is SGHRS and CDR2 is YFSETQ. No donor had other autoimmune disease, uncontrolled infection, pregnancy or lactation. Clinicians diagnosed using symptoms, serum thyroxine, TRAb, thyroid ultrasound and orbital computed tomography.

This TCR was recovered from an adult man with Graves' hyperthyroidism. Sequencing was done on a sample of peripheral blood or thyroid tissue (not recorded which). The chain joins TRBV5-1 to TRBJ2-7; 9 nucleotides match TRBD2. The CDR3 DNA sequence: TGTGCCAGCAGCGTAGGTAATAGCGGGAGCGGTGGCGAGCAGTACTTC. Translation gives CASSVGNSGSGGEQYF. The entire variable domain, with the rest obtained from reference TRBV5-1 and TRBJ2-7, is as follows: KAGVTQTPRYLIKTRGQQVTLSCSPISGHRSVSWYQQTPGQGLQFLFEYFSETQRNKGNFPGRFSGRQFSNSRSEMNVSTLELGDSALYLCASSVGNSGSGGEQYFGPGTRLTVT.